This TCR beta chain was identified during a study of blood T cell repertoires in COVID-19. Study summary: COVID-19 samples collected from the United States, Italy and Spain covered acute and convalescent phases. From T cells, B-cell-depleted T cells, or PBMCs came the material, which was cDNA or gDNA.

Germline V gives CDR1 SGDLS, CDR2 YYNGEE. There are 15 residues in the CDR3. Trimming removed 4 bases at V and 2 bases at J, with 14 bases between. In the source study's methods: Reference gene primer amplification yielded estimated nucleated cell counts. Sequencing was performed with immunoSEQ multiplex PCR; in TCRdb, only in-frame clones are kept and a portion is missing. V, J and clone size were drawn from that table, and D and trimming were deduced from the DNA. This repertoire shows 140,000 to 150,000 clones, more than 75% found once; its top ten account for roughly 4.5%. The chain uses TRBV9 and TRBJ2-3; D is undetermined. The specimen was peripheral blood. This TCR came from a man aged 55 to 70 with acute or convalescent COVID-19. The CDR3 nucleotides are TGTGCCAGCAGCCTTGGAGCAGCTACCACAGATACGCAGTATTTT. Its translation: CASSLGAATTDTQYF. Full variable domain (remainder filled in from reference TRBV9 and TRBJ2-3): DSGVTQTPKHLITATGQRVTLRCSPRSGDLSVYWYQQSLDQGLQFLIQYYNGEERAKGNILERFSAQQFPDLHSELNLSSLELGDSALYFCASSLGAATTDTQYFGPGTRLTVL.